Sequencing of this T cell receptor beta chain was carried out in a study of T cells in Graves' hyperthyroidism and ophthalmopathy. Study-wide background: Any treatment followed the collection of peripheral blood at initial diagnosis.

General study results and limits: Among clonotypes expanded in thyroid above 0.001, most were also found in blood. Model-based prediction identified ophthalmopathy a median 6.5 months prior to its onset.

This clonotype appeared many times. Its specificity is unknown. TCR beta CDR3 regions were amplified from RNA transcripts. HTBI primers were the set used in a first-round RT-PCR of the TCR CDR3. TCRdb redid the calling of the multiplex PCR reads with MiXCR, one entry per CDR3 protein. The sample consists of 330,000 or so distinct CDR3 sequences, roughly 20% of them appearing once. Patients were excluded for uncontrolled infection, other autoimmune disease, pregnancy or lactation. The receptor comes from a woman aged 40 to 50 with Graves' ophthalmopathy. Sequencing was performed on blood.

CDR3 protein: CASRRTEGNTIYF. CDR3 sequence (DNA): TGTGCCAGCAGAAGGACAGAAGGAAACACCATATATTTT. The chain carries TRBV6-5 and TRBJ1-3; maybe TRBD1 (6 bases). V shed 6 bases and J shed 4 bases, with 10 bases lying between them. The CDR3 runs 13 residues. In germline, CDR1 is MNHEY, CDR2 SVGAGI.